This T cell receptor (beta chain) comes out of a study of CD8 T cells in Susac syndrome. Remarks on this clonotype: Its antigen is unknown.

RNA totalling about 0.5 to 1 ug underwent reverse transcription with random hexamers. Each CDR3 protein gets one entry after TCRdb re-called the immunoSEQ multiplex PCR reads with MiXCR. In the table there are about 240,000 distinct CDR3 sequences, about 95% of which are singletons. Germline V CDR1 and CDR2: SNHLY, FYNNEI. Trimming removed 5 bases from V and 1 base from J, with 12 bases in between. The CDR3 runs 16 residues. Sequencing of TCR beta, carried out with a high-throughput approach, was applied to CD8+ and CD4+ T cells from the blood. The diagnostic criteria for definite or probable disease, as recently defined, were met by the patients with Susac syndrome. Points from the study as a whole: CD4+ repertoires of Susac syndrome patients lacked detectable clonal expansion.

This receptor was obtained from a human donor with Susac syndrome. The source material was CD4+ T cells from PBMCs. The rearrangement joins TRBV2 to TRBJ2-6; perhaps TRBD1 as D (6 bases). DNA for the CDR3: TGTGCCAGCAGTCTTGTACAGGGATCTGGGGCCAACGTCCTGACTTTC. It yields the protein CASSLVQGSGANVLTF.